The T cell receptor beta chain described here comes from a study of shared clonotypes between healthy human individuals. This was a deep-level run. Replicate PCRs for sorted subsets used around 190 ng DNA; this equaled 25,000 to 30,000 T cell genomes. The repertoire was sequenced with immunoSEQ multiplex PCR; TCRdb's copy has only in-frame clones and lacks some. The repertoire holds roughly 2 million clones, with about 95% as singletons. The CDR3 runs to 13 residues. V lost 4 bases to trimming and J lost 6 bases, with 13 bases between them. CDR1 and CDR2 (germline): MNHNS, SASEGT. The receptor's source is a man younger than 35 in good health. The chain joins TRBV6-1 to TRBJ2-7, with a possible D match to TRBD2 (6 bases). Sequenced: naive CD4+ T cells sorted from blood. Subset meaning: CD45RA+ positively selected. The CDR3 DNA follows: TGTGCCAGCAGTGTGGGGGAGGTGGGCGAGCAGTACTTC. As protein: CASSVGEVGEQYF.